The 22 T cell receptor beta chains in this list originate from one sample, sequenced in a study of identical twins (dated by TCRdb to the mid-2010s). Library method: 5' RACE. The sequencing machine was an Illumina HiSeq 2000. TCRdb ran its own pipeline on the public reads, namely fastp trimming at Q25 and MiXCR clone calling, and kept in-frame beta chains. Each entry is one CDR3 protein sequence, shown with its most common DNA and genes. This sample holds over 600,000 distinct CDR3 sequences; 21% were observed only once. The ten largest clones capture 4.3% of the sample. The data were also submitted as part of a second study, on T cells expressing NK-cell markers.

Sequencing used PBMCs. These receptors came from a woman between 18 and 29 years old in good health.

V and J are TRBV29-1 and TRBJ2-1, with a possible D match to TRBD2 (6 bases). The CDR3 covers 13 residues. V dropped 7 bases and J dropped 4 bases, with 14 bases sitting between them. Germline V gene data show CDR1 as SQVTM and CDR2 as ANQGSEA. The CDR3 is CSARGEVYNEQFF. CDR3 nucleotides: TGCAGCGCCAGAGGGGAGGTTTACAATGAGCAGTTCTTC.

There are a few counts of this clonotype. V and J are TRBV5-5 and TRBJ2-2; 8 bases are a match to TRBD2. CDR1 is SGHKS, CDR2 YYEKEE, per germline (reference sequence). Trimming removed 4 bases from V and 1 base from J; junction bases left unmatched: 3. This CDR3 is built from 15 residues. The DNA of the CDR3 is TGTGCCAGCAGCCGACGGGGGGGGAACACCGGGGAGCTGTTTTTT. Its protein is CASSRRGGNTGELFF.

This clonotype came up a few times. This chain uses TRBV7-9 with TRBJ2-7; 10 nucleotides match TRBD1. V was clipped by 6 bases and J by 4 bases; unmatched bases: 6. Germline V gene lookup returns CDR1 SEHNR and CDR2 FQNEAQ (reference sequence). This CDR3 comprises 14 residues. CDR3 in DNA: TGTGCCAGCAGGCAGGGACAGGGGATATACGAGCAGTACTTC. Its translation: CASRQGQGIYEQYF.

In DNA form, the CDR3 reads TGTGCCAGCAGAGGGAGTGATACCGGGGAGCTGTTTTTT. Encoded protein: CASRGSDTGELFF. The chain recombines TRBV2 with TRBJ2-2, with D possibly matching TRBD2 (5 bases). The ends were cut back, 6 bases at V and 5 bases at J, with 10 bases in the middle. This CDR3 region has 13 residues. Germline loops: CDR1 SNHLY, CDR2 FYNNEI. The variable domain in full, completed from reference TRBV2 and TRBJ2-2, reads EPEVTQTPSHQVTQMGQEVILRCVPISNHLYFYWYRQILGQKVEFLVSFYNNEISEKSEIFDDQFSVERPDGSNFTLKIRSTKLEDSAMYFCASRGSDTGELFFGEGSRLTVL.

In this sample, this clonotype turned up many times. The V call is TRBV20-1, the J call TRBJ2-1, with D unclear. CDR1 and CDR2 from the germline V gene are DFQATT and SNEGSKA (reference sequence). V was pared by 6 bases and J by 9 bases, with 9 bases between. The CDR3 is 10 amino acids. The CDR3 loop reads CSALEGEQFF. In nucleotides, the CDR3 is TGCAGTGCCCTGGAAGGTGAGCAGTTCTTC.

V and J are TRBV5-5 and TRBJ1-1; tentative D call: TRBD1 (5 bases). Trimming took 7 bases from V and 1 from J, leaving 11 bases between them. This CDR3 has 13 amino acids. Germline assignment: CDR1 SGHKS and CDR2 YYEKEE (reference sequence). The CDR3 here is CASARGPNTEAFF. In DNA, the CDR3 is TGTGCCAGCGCGAGGGGTCCGAACACTGAAGCTTTCTTT.

In this sample, this clonotype turned up many times. This chain connects TRBV19 to TRBJ2-2; D unclear. The length of the CDR3 is 14 residues. Germline CDR1 is LNHDA and CDR2 is SQIVND (reference sequence). Trimming stripped 3 bases from V and 5 bases from J, with 10 bases between. In DNA form, the CDR3 reads TGTGCCAGTAGTATCTCTTCATCAACCGGGGAGCTGTTTTTT. It encodes CASSISSSTGELFF.

V and J are TRBV5-1 and TRBJ2-7; D remains ambiguous. Germline lookup yields CDR1 SGHRS and CDR2 YFSETQ. V gave up 0 bases and J gave up 2 bases, with 6 bases separating them. This CDR3 is built from 13 residues. CDR3: CASSLEVAYEQYF. Here the CDR3 DNA reads TGCGCCAGCAGCTTGGAGGTTGCCTACGAGCAGTACTTC.

V gene TRBV4-3 combines with J gene TRBJ2-3; 7 bases are a match to TRBD2. Germline loops: CDR1 LGHNA, CDR2 YSLEER. The junction had 8 bases not matched to a gene; V was cut back by 0 bases and J by 2 bases. CDR3 length: 17 amino acids. CDR3: CASSQDRRSGNTDTQYF. As DNA, the CDR3 is TGCGCCAGCAGCCAAGATAGAAGGAGCGGGAACACAGATACGCAGTATTTT.

V is TRBV9 and J is TRBJ2-4; D might be TRBD1 (6 bases). Per the germline V gene, CDR1 is SGDLS and CDR2 is YYNGEE. V lost 0 bases and J 6 bases, leaving 10 bases between the germline ends. This CDR3 is built from 14 residues. CDR3 sequence: CASSVGAQGNIQYF. CDR3 in DNA: TGTGCCAGCAGCGTAGGGGCACAGGGAAACATTCAGTACTTC.

This clonotype was seen more than once but under ten times. The chain joins TRBV20-1 to TRBJ2-2; D is unresolved. The CDR3 is made up of 14 amino acids. In germline, CDR1 is DFQATT, CDR2 SNEGSKA (reference sequence). Between the trimmed V and J ends, which lost 3 bases and 2 bases, there was a span of 10 bases. CDR3 nucleotide sequence: TGCAGTGCTAGCGGCCGCAGAAACACCGGGGAGCTGTTTTTT. Protein product: CSASGRRNTGELFF.

The DNA of the CDR3 is TGCAGTGCTAGACTGGGGGCGGGTTCACCCCTCCACTTT. Protein sequence: CSARLGAGSPLHF. The chain links TRBV20-1 to TRBJ1-6; weak D call: TRBD1 (6 bases). Between the trimmed V and J ends, which lost 2 bases and 9 bases, there was a span of 11 bases. The CDR3 totals 13 residues. Germline V gene data show CDR1 as DFQATT and CDR2 as SNEGSKA (reference sequence).

V and J are TRBV7-9 and TRBJ2-2; possibly TRBD2 for D (7 bases). V was clipped by 4 bases and J by 6 bases, with 12 bases between them. This CDR3 is 14 amino acids long. Germline CDR1 SEHNR, CDR2 FQNEAQ (reference sequence). The CDR3 nucleotides read TGTGCCAGCAGCTCCTGGGGGGGCTCCGGGGAGCTGTTTTTT. Its protein is CASSSWGGSGELFF.

About this clonotype: One end of the junction does not line up with germline, which may come from a read error. The chain couples TRBV12-3 or TRBV12-4 to TRBJ1-2; 7 positions agree with TRBD1. This CDR3 has 15 amino acids. For the CDR3, the DNA is TGTGCCAGCAGCCGGACGGACAGGAATAACGATGGCTACACCTTC. Protein: CASSRTDRNNDGYTF.

The rearrangement uses TRBV7-8 and TRBJ1-1; D is unclear. The germline CDR1 and CDR2 sequences are SGHVS and FQNEAQ. Between the trimmed V and J ends, which lost 4 bases and 0 bases, there was a span of 9 bases. The CDR3 is 14 residues long. Written as DNA, the CDR3 is TGTGCCAGCAGCTCGGAAGGGTTGAACACTGAAGCTTTCTTT. Protein sequence: CASSSEGLNTEAFF.

This clonotype was seen at least ten times. This sequence joins TRBV7-9 and TRBJ2-7; 8 nucleotides agree with TRBD2. Germline CDR1 SEHNR, CDR2 FQNEAQ (reference sequence). The V and J ends lost 7 bases and 5 bases, in that order; junction bases with no gene match: 7. The CDR3 is 13 residues long. Here the CDR3 DNA reads TGTGCCAGCACTTCCCGGGGGGGGAACGAGCAGTACTTC. It yields the protein CASTSRGGNEQYF.

CDR3 coding DNA: TGCGCCAGCAGCCAACGCTCCGGGCCAACGCCCGGGGAGCTGTTTTTT. This codes for CASSQRSGPTPGELFF. The chain uses TRBV4-3 and TRBJ2-2; D unclear. Germline V gives CDR1 LGHNA, CDR2 YSLEER. V lost 2 bases and J 6 bases, leaving 16 bases between the germline ends. This CDR3 comprises 16 residues.

The rearrangement links TRBV10-3 to TRBJ2-1; 8 bases agree with TRBD2. Germline V gene data show CDR1 as ENHRY and CDR2 as SYGVKD. The CDR3 runs 16 residues. The V and J ends lost 5 bases and 4 bases, in that order; junction bases with no gene match: 10. The CDR3 reads CAISKTSGGEYNEQFF. The CDR3 nucleotides are TGTGCCATCAGTAAGACGAGCGGGGGAGAGTACAATGAGCAGTTCTTC.

The rearrangement joins TRBV20-1 to TRBJ2-5; no clear D. Germline V lookup: CDR1 DFQATT, CDR2 SNEGSKA (reference sequence). The V and J ends lost 3 bases and 2 bases respectively, with 13 bases between them. The CDR3 extends over 14 amino acids. The CDR3 here is CSASVSGSQETQYF. Here the CDR3 DNA reads TGCAGTGCTAGTGTGTCTGGTTCTCAAGAGACCCAGTACTTC.

The J gene is TRBJ2-7, the V gene TRBV7-3; no firm D call. CDR1 and CDR2 (germline): SGHTA, FQGTGA. V was clipped by 1 base and J by 5 bases, with 12 bases between them. The CDR3 length is 14 residues. The CDR3 DNA reads TGTGCCAGCAGCTTAAGACGGGCTTCGGACGAGCAGTACTTC. It specifies CASSLRRASDEQYF.

This chain joins TRBV5-1 and TRBJ1-1; maybe TRBD1 (6 bases). CDR1 and CDR2 (germline): SGHRS, YFSETQ. This CDR3 is built from 15 residues. Trimming cost V 0 bases and J 1 base, with 10 bases left between them. The CDR3 sequence is CASSLDWGANTEAFF. The CDR3 DNA reads TGCGCCAGCAGCTTGGATTGGGGGGCGAACACTGAAGCTTTCTTT.

This clonotype appeared a few times. The chain links TRBV6-4 to TRBJ2-2; 7 nucleotides line up with TRBD1. After removal of 8 bases from V and 1 base from J, the junction contained 4 bases not matched to a gene. There are 14 residues in the CDR3. Germline CDR1 MRHNA, CDR2 SNTAGT. The CDR3 DNA reads TGTGCCAGCCGAGGACAGGAGAACACCGGGGAGCTGTTTTTT. It yields the protein CASRGQENTGELFF.